This is a list of T cell receptor beta chains from one sample in a study of naive and memory T cell subsets. One entry per CDR3 protein, called by TCRdb with MiXCR from the 5' RACE reads. The top ten hold about a fifth of the sample, which has tens of thousands of distinct CDR3 sequences, more than 6% seen once. The receptors shown here come from a female donor in good health. Both conserved end residues are part of each CDR3. The order of the fields is V gene, J gene, clone size, CDR3 protein. The size field is filled for only some rows; it gives once, few, many or a size class.

v_gene: TRBV13
j_gene: TRBJ2-2
abundance: few
CDR3aa: CASSTRGGGAWTNTGELFF

v_gene: TRBV27
j_gene: TRBJ1-5
abundance: few
CDR3aa: CASSLYGDRENQPQHF

v_gene: TRBV11-2
j_gene: TRBJ1-2
abundance: -
CDR3aa: CASSLTSGGGDYGYTF

v_gene: TRBV10-3
j_gene: TRBJ1-1
abundance: few
CDR3aa: CAISESIDAGSRGAFF

v_gene: TRBV2
j_gene: TRBJ2-1
abundance: -
CDR3aa: CASTRIAAAMGSSSYNEQFF

v_gene: TRBV27
j_gene: TRBJ2-7
abundance: -
CDR3aa: CASRAPDSYEQYF

v_gene: TRBV20-1
j_gene: TRBJ2-2
abundance: many
CDR3aa: CSARLGGGTGELFF

v_gene: TRBV20-1
j_gene: TRBJ1-2
abundance: few
CDR3aa: CSAAPTAASYGYTF

v_gene: TRBV28
j_gene: TRBJ2-3
abundance: many
CDR3aa: CASSLSTDTQYF

v_gene: TRBV6-6
j_gene: TRBJ2-3
abundance: -
CDR3aa: CAGSWGGSIDTQYF

v_gene: TRBV4-2
j_gene: TRBJ1-1
abundance: -
CDR3aa: CASSQGVSRGNTEAFF

v_gene: TRBV7-2
j_gene: TRBJ1-6
abundance: few
CDR3aa: CASSLGGSLNSPLHF

v_gene: TRBV2
j_gene: TRBJ2-1
abundance: many
CDR3aa: CASSHRTGPRGEQFF

v_gene: TRBV12-5
j_gene: TRBJ2-7
abundance: -
CDR3aa: CASGQGANEQYF

v_gene: TRBV9
j_gene: TRBJ1-2
abundance: few
CDR3aa: CASSVDTGLYGYTF

v_gene: TRBV28
j_gene: TRBJ2-3
abundance: -
CDR3aa: CASSQDREGTDTQYF

v_gene: TRBV9
j_gene: TRBJ2-3
abundance: few
CDR3aa: CASSVTARDTDTQYF

v_gene: TRBV2
j_gene: TRBJ1-5
abundance: many
CDR3aa: CASSPDRGQPQHF

v_gene: TRBV20-1
j_gene: TRBJ2-2
abundance: many
CDR3aa: CSVKTQAGGPGTGELFF

v_gene: TRBV12-3/TRBV12-4
j_gene: TRBJ1-5
abundance: -
CDR3aa: CASSLWRNNQPQHF

v_gene: TRBV19
j_gene: TRBJ1-2
abundance: many
CDR3aa: CASSPQGDRVYGYTF

v_gene: TRBV29-1
j_gene: TRBJ2-4
abundance: many
CDR3aa: CTVRGGEAKNIQYF

v_gene: TRBV2
j_gene: TRBJ2-3
abundance: few
CDR3aa: CASSELAGRASDTQYF

v_gene: TRBV11-3
j_gene: TRBJ2-3
abundance: many
CDR3aa: CASSSPPGTPSSTDTQYF

v_gene: TRBV14
j_gene: TRBJ2-3
abundance: -
CDR3aa: CASSQLIRAERMGTDTQYF

v_gene: TRBV6-1
j_gene: TRBJ2-1
abundance: -
CDR3aa: CASTSRQGNWPYHNEQFF

v_gene: TRBV3-1
j_gene: TRBJ1-3
abundance: few
CDR3aa: CASSQDWDRTGNTIYF

v_gene: TRBV20-1
j_gene: TRBJ2-3
abundance: -
CDR3aa: CSARSLAGAIRSTDTQYF

v_gene: TRBV5-1
j_gene: TRBJ2-7
abundance: few
CDR3aa: CASSLSPTGATYEQYF

v_gene: TRBV6-5
j_gene: TRBJ1-1
abundance: many
CDR3aa: CASSYSWGETYTEAFF

v_gene: TRBV29-1
j_gene: TRBJ2-5
abundance: -
CDR3aa: CSVEENRAQETQYF

v_gene: TRBV7-2
j_gene: TRBJ2-4
abundance: few
CDR3aa: CASSFRLAKNIQYF

v_gene: TRBV7-8
j_gene: TRBJ2-1
abundance: -
CDR3aa: CASSRAYNEQFF

v_gene: TRBV4-1
j_gene: TRBJ2-5
abundance: -
CDR3aa: CASSHISGGQETQYF

v_gene: TRBV4-1
j_gene: TRBJ2-7
abundance: few
CDR3aa: CASSQPKVETSPYEQYF

v_gene: TRBV5-1
j_gene: TRBJ2-2
abundance: many
CDR3aa: CASTAGQGPLPGELFF

v_gene: TRBV20-1
j_gene: TRBJ1-5
abundance: many
CDR3aa: CSARALDGMRRQPQHF

v_gene: TRBV28
j_gene: TRBJ2-7
abundance: -
CDR3aa: CASSLDRGRYEQYF

v_gene: TRBV7-9
j_gene: TRBJ2-3
abundance: -
CDR3aa: CASRLLAGGPRFTDTQYF

v_gene: TRBV9
j_gene: TRBJ2-5
abundance: -
CDR3aa: CASSVAGNQETQYF

v_gene: TRBV25-1
j_gene: TRBJ2-4
abundance: few
CDR3aa: CASSFGGTLAKNIQYF

v_gene: TRBV29-1
j_gene: TRBJ2-7
abundance: -
CDR3aa: CSQLDGALGEQYF

v_gene: TRBV20-1
j_gene: TRBJ2-1
abundance: -
CDR3aa: CSARDTASSYNEQFF